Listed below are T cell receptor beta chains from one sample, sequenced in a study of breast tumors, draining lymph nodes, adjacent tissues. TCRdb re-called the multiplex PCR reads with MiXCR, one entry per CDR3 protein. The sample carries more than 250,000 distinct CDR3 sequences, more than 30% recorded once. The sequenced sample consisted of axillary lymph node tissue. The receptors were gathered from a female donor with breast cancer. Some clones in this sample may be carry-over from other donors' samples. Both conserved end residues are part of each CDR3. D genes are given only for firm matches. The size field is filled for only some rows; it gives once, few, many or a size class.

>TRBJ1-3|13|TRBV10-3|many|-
TGTGCCATCAGGGGGCATTCTGGAAACACCATATATTTT
CAIRGHSGNTIYF
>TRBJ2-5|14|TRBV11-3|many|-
TGTGCCAGCAGCTTAGAAACAGGGCAAGAGACCCAGTACTTC
CASSLETGQETQYF
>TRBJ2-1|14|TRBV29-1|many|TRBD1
TGCAGCGTTGGGGGACAGCGAACCTACAATGAGCAGTTCTTC
CSVGGQRTYNEQFF
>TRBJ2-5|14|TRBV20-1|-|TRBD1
TGCAGTGCTAACCCCGGGACAGGGGCCCGGCCCCAGTACTTC
CSANPGTGARPQYF
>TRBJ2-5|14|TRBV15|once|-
TGTGCCACCAGCGGGCAGGGGTCCGGGGAGACCCAGTACTTC
CATSGQGSGETQYF
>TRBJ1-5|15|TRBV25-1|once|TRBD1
TGTGCCAGCAGTGCAAGGGACAGGAGCAATCAGCCCCAGCATTTT
CASSARDRSNQPQHF
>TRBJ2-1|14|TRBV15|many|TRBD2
TGTGCCACCAGCTGGTCTAGCGGGATCAATGAGCAGTTCTTC
CATSWSSGINEQFF
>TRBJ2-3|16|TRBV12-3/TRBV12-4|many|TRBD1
TGTGCCAGCAGTAAACAGGGGGCATTGCCCACAGATACGCAGTATTTT
CASSKQGALPTDTQYF
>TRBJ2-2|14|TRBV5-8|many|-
TGTGCCAGCAGCTTAGATAAGGCCACCGGGGAGCTGTTTTTT
CASSLDKATGELFF
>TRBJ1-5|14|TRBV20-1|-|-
TGCAGTGCTGCAACAGGGTTCAGCAATCAGCCCCAGCATTTT
CSAATGFSNQPQHF
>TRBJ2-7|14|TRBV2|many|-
TGTGCCAGCAGCCGCTCGGGGTCGGCGGGGGAGCAGTACTTC
CASSRSGSAGEQYF
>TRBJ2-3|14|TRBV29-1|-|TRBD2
TGCAGCGCCAGAGCGGGAACTGGCACAGATACGCAGTATTTT
CSARAGTGTDTQYF
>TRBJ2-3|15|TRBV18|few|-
TGTGCCAGCTCATCGGACAGTCCCAACACAGATACGCAGTATTTT
CASSSDSPNTDTQYF
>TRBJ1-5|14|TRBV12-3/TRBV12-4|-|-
TGTGCCAGCAGTTTCGGTCGGAAGTATCAGCCCCAGCATTTC
CASSFGRKYQPQHF
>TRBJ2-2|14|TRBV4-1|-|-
TGCGCCAGCGGCCAAGACAAGAACACCGGGGAGCTGTTTTTT
CASGQDKNTGELFF
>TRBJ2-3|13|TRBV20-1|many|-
TGCAGTGCTAGTTCGCCTAGCACAGATACGCAGTATTTT
CSASSPSTDTQYF
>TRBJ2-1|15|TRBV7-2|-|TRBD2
TGTGCCAGCAGCTTAAATGCGGGAGGGCAGAATGAGCAGTTCTTC
CASSLNAGGQNEQFF
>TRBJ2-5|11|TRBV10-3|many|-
TGTGCCATTGGACGGGGGGAGACCCAGTACTTC
CAIGRGETQYF
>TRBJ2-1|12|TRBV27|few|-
TGTGCCAGCAGCTTAACGGGGAATGAGCAGTTCTTC
CASSLTGNEQFF
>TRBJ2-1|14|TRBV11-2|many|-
TGTGCCAGCAGCTTAGATCGAGACAGTAATGAGCAGTTCTTC
CASSLDRDSNEQFF
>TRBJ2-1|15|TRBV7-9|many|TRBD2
TGTGCCAGCAGCTCTAGCGGGAGGGCCTACAATGAGCAGTTCTTC
CASSSSGRAYNEQFF
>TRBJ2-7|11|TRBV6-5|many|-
TGTGCCAGCCGCCGGACCTACGAGCAGTACTTC
CASRRTYEQYF
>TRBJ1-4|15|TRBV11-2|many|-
TGTGCCAGCGGGAGTGGGGATGCAACTAATGAAAAACTGTTTTTT
CASGSGDATNEKLFF
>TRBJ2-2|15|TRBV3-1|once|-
TGTGCCAGCAGCCACGGCCGGCTAAACACCGGGGAGCTGTTTTTT
CASSHGRLNTGELFF
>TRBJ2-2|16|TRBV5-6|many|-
TGTGCCAGCAGCTTCGGAGGGGTATCGAACACCGGGGAGCTGTTTTTT
CASSFGGVSNTGELFF
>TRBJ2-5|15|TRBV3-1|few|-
TGTGCCAGCAGCCAAGATAGCGGAATCCAAGAGACCCAGTACTTC
CASSQDSGIQETQYF
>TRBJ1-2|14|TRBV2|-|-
TGTGCCAGCAGGAGGGGTGGTACCTCCTATGGCTACACCTTC
CASRRGGTSYGYTF
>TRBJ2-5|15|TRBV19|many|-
TGTGCCAGTAGTACCCCGGGAAGAAAAGAAGAGACCCAGTACTTC
CASSTPGRKEETQYF
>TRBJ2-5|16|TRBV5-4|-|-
TGTGCCAGCAGCTTGAGGGGAAGCCATGAGCAAGAGACCCAGTACTTC
CASSLRGSHEQETQYF
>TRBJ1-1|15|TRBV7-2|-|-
TGTGCCAGCAGCCCGGGACCCCAGTGGGCCACTGAAGCTTTCTTT
CASSPGPQWATEAFF
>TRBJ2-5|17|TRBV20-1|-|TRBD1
TGCAGTGCTAGAGATGGGGACAGGGGTTTCAGCCAAGAGACCCAGTACTTC
CSARDGDRGFSQETQYF
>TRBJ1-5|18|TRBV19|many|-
TGTGCCAGTAGCACTAGTCGGACAGTGAGTTATAGCAATCAGCCCCAGCATTTT
CASSTSRTVSYSNQPQHF
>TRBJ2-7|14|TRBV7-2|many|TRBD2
TGTGCCAGCAGCTCACCGGAGTGGGGGGGCGAGCAGTACTTC
CASSSPEWGGEQYF
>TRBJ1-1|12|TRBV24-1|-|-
TGTGCCACCAGTGATTCAAAGGGTTTAACTTTCTTT
CATSDSKGLTFF
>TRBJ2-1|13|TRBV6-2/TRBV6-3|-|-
TGTGCCAGCAGTACCGGACAGTTCAATGAGCAGCTCTTC
CASSTGQFNEQLF
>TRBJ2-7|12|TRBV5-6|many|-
TGTGCCAGCAGCGTCACTAGCTACGAGCAGTACTTC
CASSVTSYEQYF
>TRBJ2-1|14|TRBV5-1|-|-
TGCGCCAGCAGTCAGCTTCAATCGGTCGCTGAGCAGTTCTTC
CASSQLQSVAEQFF
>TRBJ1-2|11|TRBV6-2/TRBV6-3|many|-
TGTGCCAGCGACGGGAACTATGGCTACACCTTC
CASDGNYGYTF
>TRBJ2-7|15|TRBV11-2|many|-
TGTGCCAGCAGCTTTGGTCGCACTCAAGCCTACGAGCAGTACTTC
CASSFGRTQAYEQYF
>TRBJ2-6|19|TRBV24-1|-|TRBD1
TGTGCCACCAGTGATTTCCGGGACAGGGGGACCTCTGGGGCCAACGTCCTGACTTTC
CATSDFRDRGTSGANVLTF
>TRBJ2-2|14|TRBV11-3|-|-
TGTGCCAGCAGAAGGAGGGGAGACACCGGGGAGCTGTTTTTT
CASRRRGDTGELFF
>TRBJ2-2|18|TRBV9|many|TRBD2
TGTGCCAGCAGCGTAGCTAGGGCGGGAGGTCCCAACACCGGGGAGCTGTTTTTT
CASSVARAGGPNTGELFF
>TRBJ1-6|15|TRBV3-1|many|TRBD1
TGTGCCAGCAGCCGTACAGGGGACTCGAATTCACCCCTCCACTTT
CASSRTGDSNSPLHF
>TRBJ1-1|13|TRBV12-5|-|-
TGTGCTAGTGGCCTGCGTGGGGGCACTGAAGCTTTCTTT
CASGLRGGTEAFF
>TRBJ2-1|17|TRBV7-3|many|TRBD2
TGTGCCAGCAGCTTATTGAGCGGGAGGGCCCAAAGGAATGAGCAGTTCTTC
CASSLLSGRAQRNEQFF
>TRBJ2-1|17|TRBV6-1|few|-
TGTGCCAGCAGGGCCGGGACTTTCCAACGAACACTCAATGAGCAGTTCTTC
CASRAGTFQRTLNEQFF
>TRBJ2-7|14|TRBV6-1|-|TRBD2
TGTGCCAGCAGTGGGGGGACTATTGGGGGGGAGCAGTACTTC
CASSGGTIGGEQYF